This record covers a single TCR beta chain. The antigen is not known. Blood was sampled at initial diagnosis of hyperthyroidism, prior to onset of any ophthalmopathy symptoms. V gave up 6 bases and J gave up 0 bases; unmatched junction bases: 7. CDR1 DFQATT and CDR2 SNEGSKA come from the germline V gene (reference sequence). The CDR3 consists of 15 residues. RNA transcripts served as the template for amplifying TCR beta CDR3 regions. An initial round of RT-PCR targeting the TCR CDR3 relied on the HTBI primer set. From the multiplex PCR reads, TCRdb called clonotypes with MiXCR, one entry per CDR3 protein. Seen here are more than 300,000 distinct CDR3 sequences, approximately 18% observed once, and the top ten hold almost 35%. This entry comes from a study of T cells in Graves' hyperthyroidism and ophthalmopathy. Study-level findings and limits: Ophthalmopathy onset followed model prediction by a median around 6.6 months. Researchers found most expanded thyroid clonotypes above 0.001 in blood as well.

J is TRBJ2-3 and V is TRBV20-1; TRBD2 aligns across 9 bases. The sequencing sample was made of blood. The source of this sequence is a woman aged 25 to 39 with Graves' hyperthyroidism that later progressed to Graves' ophthalmopathy. The CDR3 DNA is TGCAGTGCAAAACTAGCGGGTCCTAGCACAGATACGCAGTATTTT. Translating gives CSAKLAGPSTDTQYF.